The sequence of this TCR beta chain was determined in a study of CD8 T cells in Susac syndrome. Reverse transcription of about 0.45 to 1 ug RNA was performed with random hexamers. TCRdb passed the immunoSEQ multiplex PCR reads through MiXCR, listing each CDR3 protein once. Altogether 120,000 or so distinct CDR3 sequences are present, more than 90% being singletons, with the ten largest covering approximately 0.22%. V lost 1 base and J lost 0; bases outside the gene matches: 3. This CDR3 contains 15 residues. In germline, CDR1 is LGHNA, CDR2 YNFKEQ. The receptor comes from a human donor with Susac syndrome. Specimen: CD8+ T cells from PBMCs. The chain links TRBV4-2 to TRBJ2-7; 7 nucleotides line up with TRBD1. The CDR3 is CASSQGDSVSYEQYF. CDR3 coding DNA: TGTGCCAGCAGCCAAGGGGACAGTGTCTCCTACGAGCAGTACTTC.